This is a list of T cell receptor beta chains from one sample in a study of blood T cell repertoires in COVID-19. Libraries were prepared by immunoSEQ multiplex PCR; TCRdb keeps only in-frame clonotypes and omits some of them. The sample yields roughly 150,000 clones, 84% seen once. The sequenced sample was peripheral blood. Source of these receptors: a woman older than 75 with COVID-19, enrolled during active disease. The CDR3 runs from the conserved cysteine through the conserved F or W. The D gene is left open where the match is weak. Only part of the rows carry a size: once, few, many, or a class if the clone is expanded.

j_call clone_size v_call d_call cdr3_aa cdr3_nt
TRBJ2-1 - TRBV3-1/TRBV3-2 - CASRNRRDESYNEQFF TGTGCCAGCAGGAATAGGAGAGATGAGTCCTACAATGAGCAGTTCTTC
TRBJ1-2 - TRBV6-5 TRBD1 CASSYSTPGQGNGYTF TGTGCCAGCAGTTACTCGACGCCCGGACAGGGCAATGGCTACACCTTC
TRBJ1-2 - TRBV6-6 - CASSYSTARANYGYTF TGTGCCAGCAGTTACTCGACGGCTAGAGCTAACTATGGCTACACCTTC
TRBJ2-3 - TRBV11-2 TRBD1 CASSPPGTGGDTQYF TGTGCCAGCAGCCCACCAGGGACAGGGGGCGATACGCAGTATTTT
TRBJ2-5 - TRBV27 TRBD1 CASSLRDRGLETQYF TGTGCCAGCAGTCTCCGGGACAGGGGGCTGGAGACCCAGTACTTC
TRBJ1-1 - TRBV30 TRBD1 CAWSRDRGGGEAFF TGTGCCTGGAGCCGGGACAGGGGAGGTGGAGAAGCTTTCTTT
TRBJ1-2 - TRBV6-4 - CASSRDTNYGYTF TGTGCCAGTTCCCGGGACACAAACTATGGCTACACCTTC
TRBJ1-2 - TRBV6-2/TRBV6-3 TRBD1 CASSYSGRGQVF TGTGCCAGCAGTTACTCCGGCAGGGGGCAAGTCTTC
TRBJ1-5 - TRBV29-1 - CSVILTGTRNQPQHF TGCAGCGTTATATTAACAGGGACACGCAATCAGCCCCAGCATTTT
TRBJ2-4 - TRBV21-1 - CASSKLRQGVAKNIQYF TGTGCCAGCAGCAAACTAAGACAGGGGGTCGCCAAAAACATTCAGTACTTC
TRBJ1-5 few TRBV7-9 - CASSQGLGGNQPQHF TGTGCCAGCAGCCAGGGCCTCGGTGGCAATCAGCCCCAGCATTTT
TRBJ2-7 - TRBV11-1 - CASSLGGQRPSSEQYF TGTGCCAGCAGCTTAGGAGGCCAGCGGCCCTCTTCCGAGCAGTACTTC
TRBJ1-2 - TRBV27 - CASSLPAGDDGYTF TGTGCCAGCAGTCTGCCGGCAGGGGATGATGGCTACACCTTC
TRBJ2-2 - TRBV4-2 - CASSQDPPIGNGELFF TGTGCCAGCAGCCAAGATCCCCCTATCGGGAACGGGGAGCTGTTTTTT
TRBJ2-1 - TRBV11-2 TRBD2 CASTRTSGSSYNEQFF TGTGCCAGCACCAGAACTAGCGGGAGCTCCTACAATGAGCAGTTCTTC
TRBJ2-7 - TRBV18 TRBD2 CASSPIAGEAYEQYF TGTGCCAGCTCACCCATAGCGGGGGAGGCCTACGAGCAGTACTTC
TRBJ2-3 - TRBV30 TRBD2 CAWRGLAFFSTDTQYF TGTGCCTGGAGGGGACTAGCGTTTTTTAGCACAGATACGCAGTATTTT
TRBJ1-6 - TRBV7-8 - CASSSSAGVNSPLHF TGTGCCAGCAGCTCATCCGCGGGGGTCAATTCACCCCTCCACTTT
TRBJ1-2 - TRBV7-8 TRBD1 CASSSTRQGGGYTF TGTGCCAGCAGCTCCACAAGACAGGGAGGTGGCTACACCTTC
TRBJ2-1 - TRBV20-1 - CSARDRREQFF TGCAGTGCTAGAGATAGGAGGGAGCAGTTCTTC
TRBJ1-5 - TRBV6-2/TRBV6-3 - CASSKFEHGQYSNQPQHF TGTGCCAGCAGCAAATTCGAGCACGGTCAATATAGCAATCAGCCCCAGCATTTT
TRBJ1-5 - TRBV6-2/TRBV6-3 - CASSTANQPQHF TGTGCCAGCAGTACTGCTAATCAGCCCCAGCATTTT